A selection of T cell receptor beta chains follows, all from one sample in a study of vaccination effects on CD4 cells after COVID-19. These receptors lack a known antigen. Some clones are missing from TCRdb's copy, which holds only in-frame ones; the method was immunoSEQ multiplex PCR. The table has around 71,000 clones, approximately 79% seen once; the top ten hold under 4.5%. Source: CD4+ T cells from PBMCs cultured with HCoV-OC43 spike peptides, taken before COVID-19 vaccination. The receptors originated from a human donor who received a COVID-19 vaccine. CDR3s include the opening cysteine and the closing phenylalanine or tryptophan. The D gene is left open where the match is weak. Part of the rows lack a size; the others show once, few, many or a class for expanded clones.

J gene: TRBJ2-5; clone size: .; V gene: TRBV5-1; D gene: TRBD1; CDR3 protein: CASSLVQGAETQYF; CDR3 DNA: TGCGCCAGCAGCTTGGTGCAGGGGGCGGAGACCCAGTACTTC
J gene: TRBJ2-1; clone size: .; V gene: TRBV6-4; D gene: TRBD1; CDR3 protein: CASSATGTGLRNEQFF; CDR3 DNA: TGTGCCAGCAGCGCTACCGGGACAGGTCTCAGGAATGAGCAGTTCTTC
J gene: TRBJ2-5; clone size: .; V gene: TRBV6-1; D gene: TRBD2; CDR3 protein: CASSEALVSGGIRETQYF; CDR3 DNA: TGTGCCAGCAGTGAAGCGCTGGTTAGCGGGGGTATTCGAGAGACCCAGTACTTC
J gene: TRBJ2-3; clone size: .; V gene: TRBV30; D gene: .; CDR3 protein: CAWSVRISTDTQYF; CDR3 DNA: TGTGCCTGGAGTGTAAGAATTAGCACAGATACGCAGTATTTT
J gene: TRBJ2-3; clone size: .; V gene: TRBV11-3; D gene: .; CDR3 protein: CASSLGQSTDTQYF; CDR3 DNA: TGTGCCAGCAGCCTCGGACAAAGCACAGATACGCAGTATTTT
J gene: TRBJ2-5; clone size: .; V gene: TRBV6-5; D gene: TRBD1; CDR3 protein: CASRRGQGGETQYF; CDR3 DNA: TGTGCCAGCAGGCGGGGACAGGGAGGAGAGACCCAGTACTTC
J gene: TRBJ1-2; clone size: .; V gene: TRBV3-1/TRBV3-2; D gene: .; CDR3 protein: CASSQVAGAYGYTF; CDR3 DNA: TGTGCCAGCAGCCAAGTCGCGGGAGCTTATGGCTACACCTTC
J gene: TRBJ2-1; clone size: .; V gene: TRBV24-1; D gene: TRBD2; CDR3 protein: CATSSASGGGSYNEQFF; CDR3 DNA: TGTGCCACCAGTAGTGCTAGCGGGGGGGGCTCCTACAATGAGCAGTTCTTC
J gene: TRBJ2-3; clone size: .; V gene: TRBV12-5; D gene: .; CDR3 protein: CASGLEGSEYF; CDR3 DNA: TGTGCTAGTGGTTTGGAGGGTTCGGAGTATTTT
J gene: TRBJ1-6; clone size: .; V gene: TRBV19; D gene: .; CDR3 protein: CASSIRPGTSTYNSPLHF; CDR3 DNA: TGTGCCAGTAGTATCCGTCCTGGGACTTCAACCTATAATTCACCCCTCCACTTT
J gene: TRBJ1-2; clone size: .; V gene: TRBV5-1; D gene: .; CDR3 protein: CASSLEQVDGYTF; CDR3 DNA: TGCGCCAGCAGCTTGGAACAGGTCGATGGCTACACCTTC
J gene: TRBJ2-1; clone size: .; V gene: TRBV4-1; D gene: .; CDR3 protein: CASSQSRLSAPNSPFF; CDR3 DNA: TGCGCCAGCAGCCAGTCTCGTTTATCTGCCCCTAATTCCCCGTTCTTC
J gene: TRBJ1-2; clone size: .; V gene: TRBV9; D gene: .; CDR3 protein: CASSVDGQGLYGYTF; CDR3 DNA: TGTGCCAGCAGCGTAGATGGGCAGGGACTCTATGGCTACACCTTC
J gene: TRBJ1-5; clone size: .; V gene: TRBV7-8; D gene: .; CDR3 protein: CASSLLRPGGSSNQPQHF; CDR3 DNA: TGTGCCAGCAGCTTGCTTCGTCCGGGGGGAAGTAGCAATCAGCCCCAGCATTTT
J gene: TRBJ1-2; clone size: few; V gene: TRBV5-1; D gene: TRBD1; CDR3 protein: CASSQQGADGYTF; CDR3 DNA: TGCGCCAGCAGCCAACAGGGGGCAGATGGCTACACCTTC
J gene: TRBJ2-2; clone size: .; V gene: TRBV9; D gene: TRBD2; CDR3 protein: CASSVVAGGITGELFF; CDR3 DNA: TGTGCCAGCAGCGTAGTAGCGGGGGGAATCACCGGGGAGCTGTTTTTT
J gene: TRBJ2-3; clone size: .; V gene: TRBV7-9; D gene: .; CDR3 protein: CASRKQGDTQYF; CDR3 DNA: TGTGCCAGCAGAAAACAAGGAGATACGCAGTATTTT
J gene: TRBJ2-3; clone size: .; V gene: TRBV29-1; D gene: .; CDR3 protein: CSVRAVGTDTQYF; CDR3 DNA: TGCAGCGTTCGGGCTGTGGGCACAGATACGCAGTATTTT
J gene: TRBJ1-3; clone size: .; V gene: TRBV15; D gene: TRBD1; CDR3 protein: CATSPTGAGNTIYF; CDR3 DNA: TGTGCCACCAGCCCTACAGGGGCAGGAAACACCATATATTTT
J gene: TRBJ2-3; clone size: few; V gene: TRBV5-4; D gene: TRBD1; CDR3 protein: CASRLDRGEHTQYF; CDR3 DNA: TGTGCCAGCAGACTTGACAGGGGGGAACATACGCAGTATTTT
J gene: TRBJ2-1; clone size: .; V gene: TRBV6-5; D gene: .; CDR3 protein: CASTWTQNEQFF; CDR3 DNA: TGTGCCAGCACCTGGACTCAGAATGAGCAGTTCTTC
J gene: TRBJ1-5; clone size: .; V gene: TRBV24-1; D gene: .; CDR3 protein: CATSDPYSNQPQHF; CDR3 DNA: TGTGCCACCAGTGACCCGTATAGCAATCAGCCCCAGCATTTT
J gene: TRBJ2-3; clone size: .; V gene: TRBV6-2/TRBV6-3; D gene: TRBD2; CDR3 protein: CASSQPPGLAGAAGDTQYF; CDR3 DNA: TGTGCCAGCAGTCAGCCCCCGGGACTAGCGGGGGCGGCGGGAGATACGCAGTATTTT
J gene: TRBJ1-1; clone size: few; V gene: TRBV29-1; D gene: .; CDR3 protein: CSVKTGNTEAFF; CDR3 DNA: TGCAGCGTTAAAACGGGGAACACTGAAGCTTTCTTT
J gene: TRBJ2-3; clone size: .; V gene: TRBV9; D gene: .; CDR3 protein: CASSATVLGTDTQYF; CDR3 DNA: TGTGCCAGCAGCGCGACTGTACTGGGCACAGATACGCAGTATTTT
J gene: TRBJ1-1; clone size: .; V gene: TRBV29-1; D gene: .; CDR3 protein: CSVLVWNTEAFF; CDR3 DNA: TGCAGCGTTCTAGTTTGGAACACTGAAGCTTTCTTT
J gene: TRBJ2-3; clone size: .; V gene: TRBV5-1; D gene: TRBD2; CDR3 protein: CASRPLPSGGIDTQYF; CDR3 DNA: TGCGCCAGCCGACCACTGCCTAGCGGGGGGATAGATACGCAGTATTTT
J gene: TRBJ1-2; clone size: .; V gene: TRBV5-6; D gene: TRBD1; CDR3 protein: CASSLEQGAYGYTF; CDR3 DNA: TGTGCCAGCAGCTTGGAGCAGGGGGCCTATGGCTACACCTTC
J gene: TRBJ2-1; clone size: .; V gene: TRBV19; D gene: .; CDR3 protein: CASLPRIGSSYNEQFF; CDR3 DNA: TGTGCCAGCCTCCCCCGTATTGGGAGCTCCTACAATGAGCAGTTCTTC
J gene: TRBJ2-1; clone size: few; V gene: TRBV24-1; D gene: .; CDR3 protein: CATSDLRTESLHEQFF; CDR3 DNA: TGTGCCACCAGTGATTTGCGGACAGAGAGCCTCCATGAGCAGTTCTTC
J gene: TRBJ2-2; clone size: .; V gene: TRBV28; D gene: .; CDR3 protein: CASSSYGQSNTGELFF; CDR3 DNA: TGTGCCAGCAGTTCCTATGGACAGTCTAACACCGGGGAGCTGTTTTTT
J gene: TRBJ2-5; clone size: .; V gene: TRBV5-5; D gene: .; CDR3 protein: CASSPGDQETQYF; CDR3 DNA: TGTGCCAGCAGTCCGGGGGACCAAGAGACCCAGTACTTC
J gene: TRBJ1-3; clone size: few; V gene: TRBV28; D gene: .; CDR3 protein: CASRTLGEAVRNTIYF; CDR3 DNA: TGTGCCAGCAGGACTTTGGGGGAGGCTGTCAGGAACACCATATATTTT
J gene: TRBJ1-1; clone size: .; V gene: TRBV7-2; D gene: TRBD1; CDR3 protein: CASSLGYRGTEAFF; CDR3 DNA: TGTGCCAGCAGCTTAGGGTACAGGGGGACTGAAGCTTTCTTT
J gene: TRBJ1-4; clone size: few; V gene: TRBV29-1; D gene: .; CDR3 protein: CSASSSSRGNEKLFF; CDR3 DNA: TGCAGCGCCTCCTCCAGCTCCCGAGGTAATGAAAAACTGTTTTTT
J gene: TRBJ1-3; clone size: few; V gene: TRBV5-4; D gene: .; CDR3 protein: CASSLDRSSGNTIYF; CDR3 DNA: TGTGCCAGCAGCTTGGACAGGAGCTCTGGAAACACCATATATTTT
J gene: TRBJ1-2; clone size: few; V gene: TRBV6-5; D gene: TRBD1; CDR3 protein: CASRRTGLGYGYTF; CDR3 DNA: TGTGCCAGCAGAAGGACAGGGTTGGGCTATGGCTACACCTTC
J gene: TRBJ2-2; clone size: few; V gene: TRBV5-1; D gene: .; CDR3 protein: CASSLVAGDTGELFF; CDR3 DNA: TGCGCCAGCAGCTTGGTCGCAGGGGACACCGGGGAGCTGTTTTTT
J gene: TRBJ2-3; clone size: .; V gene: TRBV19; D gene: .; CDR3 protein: CASSKTYTTADTQYF; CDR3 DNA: TGTGCCAGTAGTAAAACGTACACGACGGCAGATACGCAGTATTTT
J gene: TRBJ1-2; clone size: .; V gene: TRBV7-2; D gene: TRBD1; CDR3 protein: CASSLERQGFYSYTF; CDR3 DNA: TGTGCCAGCAGCTTAGAGAGACAGGGGTTTTATAGCTACACCTTC
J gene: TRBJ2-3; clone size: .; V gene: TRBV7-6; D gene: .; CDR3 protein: CASSLSGFIPDTQYF; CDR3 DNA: TGTGCCAGCAGCTTATCGGGGTTCATTCCAGATACGCAGTATTTT
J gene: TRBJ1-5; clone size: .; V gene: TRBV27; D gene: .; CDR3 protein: CASGLVGGPSQPQHF; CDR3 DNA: TGTGCCAGCGGCTTAGTAGGAGGGCCTTCTCAGCCCCAGCATTTT
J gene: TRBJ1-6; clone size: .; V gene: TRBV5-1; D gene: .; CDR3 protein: CASSSGGGGNSPLHF; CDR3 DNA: TGCGCCAGCAGCTCCGGCGGGGGGGGAAATTCACCCCTCCACTTT
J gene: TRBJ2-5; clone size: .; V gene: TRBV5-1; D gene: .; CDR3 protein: CASSLASGAGFKTQYF; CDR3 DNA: TGCGCCAGCAGCTTGGCCTCAGGAGCAGGCTTTAAGACCCAGTACTTC
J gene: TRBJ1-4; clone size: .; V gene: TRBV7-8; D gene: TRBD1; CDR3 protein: CASSFGTGGPANEKLFF; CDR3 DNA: TGTGCCAGCAGCTTTGGGACAGGGGGTCCTGCTAATGAAAAACTGTTTTTT
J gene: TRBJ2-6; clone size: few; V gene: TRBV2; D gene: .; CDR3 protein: CASSSRYSGANVLTF; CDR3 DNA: TGTGCCAGCAGTTCGAGGTACTCTGGGGCCAACGTCCTGACTTTC
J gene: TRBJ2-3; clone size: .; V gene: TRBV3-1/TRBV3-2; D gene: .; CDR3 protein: CASSQVTTDTQYF; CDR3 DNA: TGTGCCAGCAGCCAAGTGACGACAGATACGCAGTATTTT
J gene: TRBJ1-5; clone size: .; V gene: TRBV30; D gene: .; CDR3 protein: CAWSKGHYNQPQHF; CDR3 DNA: TGTGCCTGGAGTAAGGGACATTATAATCAGCCCCAGCATTTT
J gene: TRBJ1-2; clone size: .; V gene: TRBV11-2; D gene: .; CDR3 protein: CASSLSGLYGYTF; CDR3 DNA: TGTGCCAGCAGCTTGTCAGGCCTCTATGGCTACACCTTC
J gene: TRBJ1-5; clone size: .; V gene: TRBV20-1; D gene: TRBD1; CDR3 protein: CSASPPQTGRQPQHF; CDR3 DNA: TGCAGTGCTAGTCCTCCTCAGACAGGGCGTCAGCCCCAGCATTTT
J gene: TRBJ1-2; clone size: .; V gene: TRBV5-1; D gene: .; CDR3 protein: CASSLATPDGYTF; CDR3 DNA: TGCGCCAGCAGCTTGGCGACGCCCGATGGCTACACCTTC
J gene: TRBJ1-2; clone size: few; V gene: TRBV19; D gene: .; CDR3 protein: CASTPRGGGGYTF; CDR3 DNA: TGTGCCAGTACCCCAAGGGGCGGTGGAGGCTACACCTTC